The present T cell receptor beta chain was sequenced within a study of chronic HIV infection and antiretroviral therapy. TCRdb reanalysed the 5' RACE reads using MiXCR and keeps one entry per CDR3 protein. The sample lists 40,000 to 50,000 distinct CDR3 sequences; approximately 20% were seen once. Losses at the gene ends were 4 bases for V and 4 bases for J; bases not matched to a gene: 10. Looked up from germline, CDR1 is LGHDT and CDR2 is YNNKEL (reference sequence). The CDR3 spans 16 residues. Sequenced input: peripheral blood. The source of this sequence is an adult who had HIV and had not received antiretroviral therapy, or was an uninfected healthy control (not recorded which). This sequence joins TRBV3-1 and TRBJ2-3; 8 nucleotides match TRBD2. The CDR3 protein is CASSPGLGFGADTQYF. The CDR3 nucleotides are TGTGCCAGCAGCCCGGGACTAGGATTTGGCGCAGATACGCAGTATTTT.